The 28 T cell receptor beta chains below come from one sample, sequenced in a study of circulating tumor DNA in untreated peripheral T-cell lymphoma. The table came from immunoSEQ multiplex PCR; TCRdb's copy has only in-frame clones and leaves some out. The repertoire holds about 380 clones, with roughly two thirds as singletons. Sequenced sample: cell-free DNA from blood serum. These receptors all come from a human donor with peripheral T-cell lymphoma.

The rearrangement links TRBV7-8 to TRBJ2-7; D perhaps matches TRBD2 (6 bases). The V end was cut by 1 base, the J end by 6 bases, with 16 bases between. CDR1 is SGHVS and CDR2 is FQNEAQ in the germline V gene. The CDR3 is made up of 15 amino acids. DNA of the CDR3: TGTGCCAGCAGCTTAGATTACGAGACTAGTGGCGAGCAGTACGTC. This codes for CASSLDYETSGEQYV.

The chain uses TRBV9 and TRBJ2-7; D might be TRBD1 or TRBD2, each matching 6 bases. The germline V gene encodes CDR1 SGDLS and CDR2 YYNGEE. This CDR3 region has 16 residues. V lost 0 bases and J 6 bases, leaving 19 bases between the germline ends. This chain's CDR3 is CASSVGAAGDSSEQYF. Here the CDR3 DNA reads TGTGCCAGCAGCGTAGGAGCGGCAGGGGACTCTTCCGAGCAGTACTTC.

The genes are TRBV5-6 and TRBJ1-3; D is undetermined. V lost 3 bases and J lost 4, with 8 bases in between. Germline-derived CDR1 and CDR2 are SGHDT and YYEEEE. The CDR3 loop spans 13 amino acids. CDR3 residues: CASSSGGGNTIYF. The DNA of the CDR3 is TGTGCCAGCAGCTCCGGAGGAGGAAACACCATATATTTT.

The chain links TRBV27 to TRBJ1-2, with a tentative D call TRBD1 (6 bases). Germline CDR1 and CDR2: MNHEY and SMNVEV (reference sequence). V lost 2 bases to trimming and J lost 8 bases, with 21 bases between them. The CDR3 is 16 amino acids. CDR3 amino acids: CASSLGGLTGSGGYTF. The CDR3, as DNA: TGTGCCAGCAGTTTAGGGGGCCTGACAGGTTCAGGCGGCTACACCTTC.

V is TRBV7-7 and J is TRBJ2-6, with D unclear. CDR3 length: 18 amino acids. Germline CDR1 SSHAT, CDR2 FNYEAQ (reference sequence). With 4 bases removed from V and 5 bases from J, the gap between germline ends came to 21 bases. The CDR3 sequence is CASSYSRKCQSRANVLTF. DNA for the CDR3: TGTGCCAGCAGCTATTCTCGTAAGTGCCAAAGTCGGGCCAACGTCCTGACTTTC.

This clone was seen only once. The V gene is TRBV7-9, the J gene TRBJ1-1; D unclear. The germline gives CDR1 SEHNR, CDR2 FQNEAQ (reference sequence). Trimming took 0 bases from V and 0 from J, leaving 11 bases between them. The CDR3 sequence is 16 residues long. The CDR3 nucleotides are TGTGCCAGCAGCTTAGCGGGATCAGACATGAACACTGAAGCTTTCTTT. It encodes CASSLAGSDMNTEAFF.

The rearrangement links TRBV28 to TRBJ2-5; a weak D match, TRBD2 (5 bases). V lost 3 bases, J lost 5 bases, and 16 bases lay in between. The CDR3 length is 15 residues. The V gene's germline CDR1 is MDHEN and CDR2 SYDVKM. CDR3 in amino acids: CASSLRASGTETQYF. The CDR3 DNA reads TGTGCCAGCAGTTTGAGGGCGAGCGGAACGGAGACCCAGTACTTC.

The CDR3 DNA follows: TGCGCCAGCAGCCAGTCTAGCGGGATAGTTTTGGAGTTCTTC. Amino acid sequence: CASSQSSGIVLEFF. The chain joins TRBV4-1 to TRBJ2-1, with 9 bases matching TRBD2. Germline values: CDR1 MGHRA, CDR2 YSYEKL. The CDR3 consists of 14 residues. V was pared by 3 bases and J by 14 bases, with 11 bases of the junction left unmatched.

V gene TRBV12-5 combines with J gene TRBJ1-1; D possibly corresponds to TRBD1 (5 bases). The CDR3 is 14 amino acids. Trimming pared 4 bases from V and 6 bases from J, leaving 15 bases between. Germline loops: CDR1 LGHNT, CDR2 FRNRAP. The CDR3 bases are TGTGCTAGTGGTTGGGGCGGCGCCCGCCCTGAAGCTTTCTTT. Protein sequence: CASGWGGARPEAFF.

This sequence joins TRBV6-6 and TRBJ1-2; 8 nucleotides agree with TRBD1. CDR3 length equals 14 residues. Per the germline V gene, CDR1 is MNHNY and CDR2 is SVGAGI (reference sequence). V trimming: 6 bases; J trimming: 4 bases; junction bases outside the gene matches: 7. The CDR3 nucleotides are TGTGCCAGCAGAACAGGGGGGATCATCTATGGCTACACCTTC. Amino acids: CASRTGGIIYGYTF.

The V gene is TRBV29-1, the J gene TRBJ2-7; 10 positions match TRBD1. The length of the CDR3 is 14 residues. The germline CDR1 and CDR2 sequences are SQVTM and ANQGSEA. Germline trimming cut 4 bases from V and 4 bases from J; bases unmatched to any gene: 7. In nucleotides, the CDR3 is TGCAGCGTTGCCGGGACAGGGGCTTTTTACGAGCAGTACTTC. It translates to CSVAGTGAFYEQYF.

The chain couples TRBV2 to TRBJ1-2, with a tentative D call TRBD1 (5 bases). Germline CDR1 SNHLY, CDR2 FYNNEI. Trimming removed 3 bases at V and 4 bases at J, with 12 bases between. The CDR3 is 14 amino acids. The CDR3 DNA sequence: TGTGCCAGCAGTGACCAAGGGGACTTCTATGGCTACACCTTC. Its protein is CASSDQGDFYGYTF.

This CDR3 reads CASSRTGTGDEQYV. CDR3 nucleotides: TGTGCCAGCAGCAGGACCGGGACAGGAGACGAGCAGTACGTC. J is TRBJ2-7 and V is TRBV7-6; TRBD1 matches 8 bases. The junction had 8 bases not matched to a gene; V was cut back by 5 bases and J by 5 bases. Germline CDR1 is SGHVS and CDR2 is FNYEAQ. The CDR3 sequence is 14 residues long.

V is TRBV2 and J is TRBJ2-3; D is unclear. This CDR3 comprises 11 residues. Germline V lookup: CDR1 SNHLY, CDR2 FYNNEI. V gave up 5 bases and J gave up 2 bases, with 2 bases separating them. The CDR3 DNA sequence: TGTGCCAGCAGTTCCACAGATACGCAGTATTTT. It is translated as CASSSTDTQYF.

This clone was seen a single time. DNA of the CDR3: TGTGCCAGCAGCTTAAAGGCGGGTTGGAACTATGGCTACACCTTC. This gives the protein CASSLKAGWNYGYTF. The chain links TRBV7-8 to TRBJ1-2, with unresolved D. This CDR3 spans 15 amino acids. V was pared by 2 bases and J by 2 bases, with 12 bases between. Looked up from germline, CDR1 is SGHVS and CDR2 is FQNEAQ.

The CDR3 loop is CASSPYYEQYF. The CDR3 nucleotides are TGTGCCAGCAGCCCATATTACGAGCAGTACTTC. The chain carries TRBV11-2 and TRBJ2-7; D is unclear. CDR3 length: 11 amino acids. The V end was cut by 5 bases, the J end by 4 bases, with 6 bases between. Germline V gene data show CDR1 as SGHAT and CDR2 as FQNNGV.

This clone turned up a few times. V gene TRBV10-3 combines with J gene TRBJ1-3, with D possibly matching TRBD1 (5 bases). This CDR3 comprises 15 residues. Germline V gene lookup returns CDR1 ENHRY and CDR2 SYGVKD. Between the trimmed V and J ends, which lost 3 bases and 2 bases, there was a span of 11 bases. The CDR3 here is CAISDMGGTGNTIYF. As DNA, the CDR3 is TGTGCCATCAGTGATATGGGGGGAACTGGAAACACCATATATTTT.

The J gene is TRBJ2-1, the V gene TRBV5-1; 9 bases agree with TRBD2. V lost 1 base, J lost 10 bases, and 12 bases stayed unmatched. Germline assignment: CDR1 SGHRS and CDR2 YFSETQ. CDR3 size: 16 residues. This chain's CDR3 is CASSLPGLAPLDEQFF. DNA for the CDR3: TGCGCCAGCAGCTTGCCGGGACTAGCTCCCTTGGACGAGCAGTTCTTC. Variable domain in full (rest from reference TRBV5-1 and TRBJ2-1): KAGVTQTPRYLIKTRGQQVTLSCSPISGHRSVSWYQQTPGQGLQFLFEYFSETQRNKGNFPGRFSGRQFSNSRSEMNVSTLELGDSALYLCASSLPGLAPLDEQFFGPGTRLTVL.

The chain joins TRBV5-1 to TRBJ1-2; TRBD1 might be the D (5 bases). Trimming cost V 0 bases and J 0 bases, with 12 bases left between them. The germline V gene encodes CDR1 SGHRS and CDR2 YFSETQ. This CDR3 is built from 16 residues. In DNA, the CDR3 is TGCGCCAGCAGCTTGGCCGGGGGAGAAGCTAACTATGGCTACACCTTC. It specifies CASSLAGGEANYGYTF.

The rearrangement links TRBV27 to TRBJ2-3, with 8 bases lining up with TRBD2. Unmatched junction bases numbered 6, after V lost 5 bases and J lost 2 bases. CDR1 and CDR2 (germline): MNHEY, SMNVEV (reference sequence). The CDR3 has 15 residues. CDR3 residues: CASSPRTSYTDTQYF. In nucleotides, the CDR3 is TGTGCCAGCAGTCCAAGGACTAGCTACACAGATACGCAGTATTTT.

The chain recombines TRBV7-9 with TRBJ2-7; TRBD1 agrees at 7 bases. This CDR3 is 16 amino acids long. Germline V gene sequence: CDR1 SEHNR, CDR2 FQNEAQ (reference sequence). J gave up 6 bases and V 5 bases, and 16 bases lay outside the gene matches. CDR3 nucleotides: TGTGCCAGCAGCGTAGGAGTCGGTAGACAGGGACGCGAGCAGTACTTC. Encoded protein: CASSVGVGRQGREQYF. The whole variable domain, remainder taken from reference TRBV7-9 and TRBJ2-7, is DTGVSQNPRHKITKRGQNVTFRCDPISEHNRLYWYRQTLGQGPEFLTYFQNEAQLEKSRLLSDRFSAERPKGSFSTLEIQRTEQGDSAMYLCASSVGVGRQGREQYFGPGTRLTVT.

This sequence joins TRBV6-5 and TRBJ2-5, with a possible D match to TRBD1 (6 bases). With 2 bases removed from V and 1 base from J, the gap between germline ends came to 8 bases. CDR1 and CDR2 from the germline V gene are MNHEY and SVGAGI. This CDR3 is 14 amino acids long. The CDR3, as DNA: TGTGCCAGCAGTTACCAAGGGGGCCAAGAGACCCAGTACTTC. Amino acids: CASSYQGGQETQYF.

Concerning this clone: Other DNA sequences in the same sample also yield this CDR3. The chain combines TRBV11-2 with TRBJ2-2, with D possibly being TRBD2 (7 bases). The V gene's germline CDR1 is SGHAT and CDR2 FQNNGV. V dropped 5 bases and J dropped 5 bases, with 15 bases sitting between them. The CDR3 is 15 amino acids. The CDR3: CASSEGGLRTGELFF. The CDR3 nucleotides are TGTGCCAGCAGCGAAGGGGGACTACGGACCGGGGAGCTGTTTTTT.

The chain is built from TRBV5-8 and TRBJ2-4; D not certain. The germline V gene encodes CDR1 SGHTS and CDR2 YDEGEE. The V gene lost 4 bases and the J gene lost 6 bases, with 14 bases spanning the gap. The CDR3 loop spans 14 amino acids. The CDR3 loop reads CASSQSDESNIQYF. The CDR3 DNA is TGTGCCAGCAGCCAGTCAGATGAATCAAACATTCAGTACTTC.

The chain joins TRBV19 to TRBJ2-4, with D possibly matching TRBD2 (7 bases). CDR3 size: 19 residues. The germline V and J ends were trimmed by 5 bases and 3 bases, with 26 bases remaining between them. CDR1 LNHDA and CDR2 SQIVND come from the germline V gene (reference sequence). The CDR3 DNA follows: TGTGCCAGTAGTCTCGGTGGGGGGGCAGCCGCGTCGGTCAAAAACATTCAGTACTTC. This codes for CASSLGGGAAASVKNIQYF. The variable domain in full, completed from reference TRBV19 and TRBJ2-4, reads DGGITQSPKYLFRKEGQNVTLSCEQNLNHDAMYWYRQDPGQGLRLIYYSQIVNDFQKGDIAEGYSVSREKKESFPLTVTSAQKNPTAFYLCASSLGGGAAASVKNIQYFGAGTRLSVL.

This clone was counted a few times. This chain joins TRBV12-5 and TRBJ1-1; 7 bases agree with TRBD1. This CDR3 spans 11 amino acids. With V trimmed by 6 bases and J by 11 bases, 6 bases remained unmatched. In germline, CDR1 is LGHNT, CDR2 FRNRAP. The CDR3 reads CASGTGLVAFF. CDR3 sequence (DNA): TGTGCTAGTGGGACAGGGCTTGTGGCTTTCTTT.

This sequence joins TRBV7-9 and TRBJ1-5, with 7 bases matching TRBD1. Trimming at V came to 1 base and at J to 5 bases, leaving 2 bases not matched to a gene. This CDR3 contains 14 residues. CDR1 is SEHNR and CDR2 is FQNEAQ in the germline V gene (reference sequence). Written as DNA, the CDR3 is TGTGCCAGCAGCTTAGGACAGGGCCATCAGCCCCAGCATTTT. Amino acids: CASSLGQGHQPQHF.

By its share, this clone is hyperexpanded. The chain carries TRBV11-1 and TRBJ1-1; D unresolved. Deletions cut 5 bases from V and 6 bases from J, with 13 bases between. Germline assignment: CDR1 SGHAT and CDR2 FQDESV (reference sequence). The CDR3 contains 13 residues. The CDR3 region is CASSPGLLAEAFF. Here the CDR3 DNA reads TGTGCCAGCAGCCCCGGACTCTTGGCTGAAGCTTTCTTT.